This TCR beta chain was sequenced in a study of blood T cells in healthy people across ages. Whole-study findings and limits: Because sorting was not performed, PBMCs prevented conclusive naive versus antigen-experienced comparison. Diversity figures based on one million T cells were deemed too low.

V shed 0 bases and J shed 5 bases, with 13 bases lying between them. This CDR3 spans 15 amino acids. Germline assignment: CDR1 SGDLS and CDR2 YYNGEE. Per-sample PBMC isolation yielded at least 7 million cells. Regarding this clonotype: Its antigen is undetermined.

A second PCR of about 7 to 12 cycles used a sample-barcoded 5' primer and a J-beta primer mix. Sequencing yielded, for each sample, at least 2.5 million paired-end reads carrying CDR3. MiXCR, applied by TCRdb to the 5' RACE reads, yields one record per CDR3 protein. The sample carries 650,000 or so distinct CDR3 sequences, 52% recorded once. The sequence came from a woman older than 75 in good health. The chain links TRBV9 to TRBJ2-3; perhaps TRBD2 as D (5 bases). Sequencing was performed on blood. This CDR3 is CASSVVGGSVDTQYF. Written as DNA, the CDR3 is TGTGCCAGCAGCGTAGTAGGAGGTAGTGTAGATACGCAGTATTTT.